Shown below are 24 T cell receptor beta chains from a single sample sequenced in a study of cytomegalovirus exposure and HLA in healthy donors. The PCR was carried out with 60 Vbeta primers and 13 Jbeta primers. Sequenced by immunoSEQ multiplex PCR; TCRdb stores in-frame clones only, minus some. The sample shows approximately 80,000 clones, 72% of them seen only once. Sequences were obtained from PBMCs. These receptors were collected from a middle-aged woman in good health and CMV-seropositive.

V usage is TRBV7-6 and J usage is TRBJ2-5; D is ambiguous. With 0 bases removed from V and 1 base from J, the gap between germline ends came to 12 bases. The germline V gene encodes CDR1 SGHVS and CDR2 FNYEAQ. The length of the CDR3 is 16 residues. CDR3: CASSLAQRTAQETQYF. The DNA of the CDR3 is TGTGCCAGCAGCTTAGCGCAGCGAACGGCCCAAGAGACCCAGTACTTC. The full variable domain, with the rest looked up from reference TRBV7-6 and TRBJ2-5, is GAGVSQSPRYKVTKRGQDVALRCDPISGHVSLYWYRQALGQGPEFLTYFNYEAQQDKSGLPNDRFSAERPEGSISTLTIQRTEQRDSAMYRCASSLAQRTAQETQYFGPGTRLLVL.

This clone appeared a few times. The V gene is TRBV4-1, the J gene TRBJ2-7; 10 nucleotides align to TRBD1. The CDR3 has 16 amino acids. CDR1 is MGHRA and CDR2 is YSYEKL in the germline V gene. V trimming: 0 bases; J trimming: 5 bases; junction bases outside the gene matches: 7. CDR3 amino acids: CASSQEIRDRGNEQYF. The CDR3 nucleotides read TGCGCCAGCAGCCAAGAAATCAGGGACAGGGGTAACGAGCAGTACTTC.

The chain's CDR3 is CASSLSGITYEQYF. CDR3 sequence (DNA): TGTGCCAGCTCGCTTAGCGGGATTACCTACGAGCAGTACTTC. The chain is built from TRBV18 and TRBJ2-7; 8 positions match TRBD2. The CDR3 has 14 amino acids. Germline V lookup: CDR1 KGHSH, CDR2 LQKENI. After removal of 6 bases from V and 2 bases from J, the junction contained 6 bases not matched to a gene.

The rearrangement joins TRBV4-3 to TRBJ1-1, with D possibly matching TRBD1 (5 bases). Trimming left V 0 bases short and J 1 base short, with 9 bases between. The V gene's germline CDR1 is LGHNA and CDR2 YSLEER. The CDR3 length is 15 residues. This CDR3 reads CASSQEAGPNTEAFF. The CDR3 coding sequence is TGCGCCAGCAGCCAAGAAGCAGGGCCGAACACTGAAGCTTTCTTT.

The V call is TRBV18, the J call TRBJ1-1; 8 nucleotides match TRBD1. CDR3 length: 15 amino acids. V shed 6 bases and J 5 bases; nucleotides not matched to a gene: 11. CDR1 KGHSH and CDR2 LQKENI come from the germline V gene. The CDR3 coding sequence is TGTGCCAGCTCCCCTCGGGACAGGCCCGAGACTGAAGCTTTCTTT. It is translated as CASSPRDRPETEAFF. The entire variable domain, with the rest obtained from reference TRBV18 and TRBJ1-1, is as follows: NAGVMQNPRHLVRRRGQEARLRCSPMKGHSHVYWYRQLPEEGLKFMVYLQKENIIDESGMPKERFSAEFPKEGPSILRIQQVVRGDSAAYFCASSPRDRPETEAFFGQGTRLTVV.

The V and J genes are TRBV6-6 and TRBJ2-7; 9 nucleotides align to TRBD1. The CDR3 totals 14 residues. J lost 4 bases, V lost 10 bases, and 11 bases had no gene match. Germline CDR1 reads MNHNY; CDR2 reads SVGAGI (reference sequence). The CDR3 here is CATGGQDRGYEQYF. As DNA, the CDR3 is TGTGCCACAGGGGGGCAGGACAGGGGATACGAGCAGTACTTC.

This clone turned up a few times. CDR3 loop: CASSPTGASTYEQYF. CDR3 DNA sequence: TGTGCCAGTAGCCCGACAGGGGCTTCCACCTACGAGCAGTACTTC. The gene calls are TRBV19 and TRBJ2-5; 8 nucleotides agree with TRBD1. The DNA end favors TRBJ2-7, so the J call may be wrong. The CDR3 spans 15 residues. The germline V gene has CDR1 LNHDA and CDR2 SQIVND (reference sequence).

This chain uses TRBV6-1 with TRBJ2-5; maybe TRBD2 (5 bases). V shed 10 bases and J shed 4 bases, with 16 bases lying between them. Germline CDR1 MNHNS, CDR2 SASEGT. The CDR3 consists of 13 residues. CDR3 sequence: CATARDRRETQYF. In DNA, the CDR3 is TGTGCCACCGCGAGGGATCGCCGAGAGACCCAGTACTTC.

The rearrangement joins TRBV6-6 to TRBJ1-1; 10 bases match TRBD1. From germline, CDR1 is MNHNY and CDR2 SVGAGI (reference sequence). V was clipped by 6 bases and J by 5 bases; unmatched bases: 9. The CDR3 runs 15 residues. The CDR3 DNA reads TGTGCCAGCAGCTACCGGGACAGGGGAGGGACTGAAGCTTTCTTT. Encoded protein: CASSYRDRGGTEAFF.

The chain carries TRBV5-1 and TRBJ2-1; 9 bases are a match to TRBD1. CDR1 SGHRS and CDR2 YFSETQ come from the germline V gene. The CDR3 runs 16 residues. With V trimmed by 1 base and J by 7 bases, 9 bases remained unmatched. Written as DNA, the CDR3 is TGCGCCAGCAGCTTGCAGTCCGGGACAGGGAGTAATGAGCAGTTCTTC. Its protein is CASSLQSGTGSNEQFF.

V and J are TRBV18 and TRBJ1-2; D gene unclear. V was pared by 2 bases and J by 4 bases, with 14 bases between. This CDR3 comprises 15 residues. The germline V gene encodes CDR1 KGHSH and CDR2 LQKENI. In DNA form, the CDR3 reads TGTGCCAGCTCACCATCACGGGATTTTGGCTATGGCTACACCTTC. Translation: CASSPSRDFGYGYTF.

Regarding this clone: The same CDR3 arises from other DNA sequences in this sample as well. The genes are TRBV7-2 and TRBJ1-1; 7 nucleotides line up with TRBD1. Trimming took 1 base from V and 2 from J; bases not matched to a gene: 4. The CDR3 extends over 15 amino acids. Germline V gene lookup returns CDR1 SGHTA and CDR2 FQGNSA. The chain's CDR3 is CASSLEQGVNTEAFF. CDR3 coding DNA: TGTGCCAGCAGCTTAGAGCAGGGGGTCAACACTGAAGCTTTCTTT.

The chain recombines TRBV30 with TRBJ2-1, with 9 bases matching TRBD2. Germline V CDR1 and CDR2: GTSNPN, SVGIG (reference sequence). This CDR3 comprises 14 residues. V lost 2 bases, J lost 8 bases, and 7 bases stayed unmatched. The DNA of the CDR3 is TGTGCCTGGAGTCCGCTAGCGGGACGGGATGAGCAGTTCTTC. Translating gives CAWSPLAGRDEQFF.

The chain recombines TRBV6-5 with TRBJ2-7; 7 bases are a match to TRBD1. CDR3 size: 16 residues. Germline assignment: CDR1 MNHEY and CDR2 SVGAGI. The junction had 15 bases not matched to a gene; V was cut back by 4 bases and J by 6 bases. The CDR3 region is CASSFTRTGLWGEQYF. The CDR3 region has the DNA TGTGCCAGCAGTTTCACCCGGACAGGTTTGTGGGGCGAGCAGTACTTC.

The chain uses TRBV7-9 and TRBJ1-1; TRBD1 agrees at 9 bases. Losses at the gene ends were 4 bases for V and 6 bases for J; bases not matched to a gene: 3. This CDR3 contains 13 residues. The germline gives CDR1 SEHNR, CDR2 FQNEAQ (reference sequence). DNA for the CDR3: TGTGCCAGCAGCTCCGACAGGGGGGCTGAAGCTTTCTTT. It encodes CASSSDRGAEAFF.

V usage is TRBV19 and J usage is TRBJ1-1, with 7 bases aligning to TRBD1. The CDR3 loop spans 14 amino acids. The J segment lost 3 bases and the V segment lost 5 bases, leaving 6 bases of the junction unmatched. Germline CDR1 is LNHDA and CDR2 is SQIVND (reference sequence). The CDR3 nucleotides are TGTGCCAGTAGTCATACAGGGGCACACACTGAAGCTTTCTTT. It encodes CASSHTGAHTEAFF.

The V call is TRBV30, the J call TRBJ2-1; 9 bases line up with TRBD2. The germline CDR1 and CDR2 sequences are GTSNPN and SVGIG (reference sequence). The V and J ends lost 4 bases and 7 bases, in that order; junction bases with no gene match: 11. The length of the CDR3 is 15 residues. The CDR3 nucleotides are TGTGCCTGGAAACGGTTGGCTAGCGGGAATAATGAGCAGTTCTTC. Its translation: CAWKRLASGNNEQFF.

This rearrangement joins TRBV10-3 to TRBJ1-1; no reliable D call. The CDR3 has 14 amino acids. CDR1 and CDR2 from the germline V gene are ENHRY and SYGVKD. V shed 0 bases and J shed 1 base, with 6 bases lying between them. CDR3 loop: CAISESEGNTEAFF. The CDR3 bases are TGTGCCATCAGTGAGTCGGAGGGGAACACTGAAGCTTTCTTT.

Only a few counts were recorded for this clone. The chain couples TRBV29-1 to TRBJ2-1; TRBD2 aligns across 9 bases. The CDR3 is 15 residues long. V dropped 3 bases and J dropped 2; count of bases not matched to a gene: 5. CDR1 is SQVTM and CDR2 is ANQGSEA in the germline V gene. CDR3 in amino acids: CSVEGSGSAYNEQFF. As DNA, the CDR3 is TGCAGCGTTGAGGGTAGCGGGAGCGCCTACAATGAGCAGTTCTTC.

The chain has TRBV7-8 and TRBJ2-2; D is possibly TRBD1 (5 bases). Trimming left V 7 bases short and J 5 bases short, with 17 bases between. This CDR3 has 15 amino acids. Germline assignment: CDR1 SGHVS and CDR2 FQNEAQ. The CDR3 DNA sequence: TGTGCCAGCACCCTAGGGCCCTCAGGGACCGGGGAGCTGTTTTTT. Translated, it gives CASTLGPSGTGELFF. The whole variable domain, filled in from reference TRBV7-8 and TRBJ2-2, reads GAGVSQSPRYKVAKRGQDVALRCDPISGHVSLFWYQQALGQGPEFLTYFQNEAQLDKSGLPSDRFFAERPEGSVSTLKIQRTQQEDSAVYLCASTLGPSGTGELFFGEGSRLTVL.

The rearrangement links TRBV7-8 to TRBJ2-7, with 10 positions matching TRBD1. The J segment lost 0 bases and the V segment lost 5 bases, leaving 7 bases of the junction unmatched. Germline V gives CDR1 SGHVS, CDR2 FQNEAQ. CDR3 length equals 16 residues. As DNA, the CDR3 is TGTGCCAGCAGCGCGACGGGACAGGGGTCCTCCTACGAGCAGTACTTC. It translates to CASSATGQGSSYEQYF.

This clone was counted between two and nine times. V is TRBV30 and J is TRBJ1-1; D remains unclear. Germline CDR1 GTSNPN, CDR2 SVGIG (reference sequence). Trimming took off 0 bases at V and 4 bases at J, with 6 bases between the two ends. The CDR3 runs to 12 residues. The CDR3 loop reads CAWSVLGTEAFF. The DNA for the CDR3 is TGTGCCTGGAGTGTACTCGGCACTGAAGCTTTCTTT.

The CDR3 sequence is CASSYTANTGELFF. The CDR3 DNA is TGTGCCAGCAGTTACACGGCGAACACCGGGGAGCTGTTTTTT. The chain links TRBV6-5 to TRBJ2-2, with D unresolved. The germline CDR1 and CDR2 sequences are MNHEY and SVGAGI. The V and J ends lost 2 bases and 0 bases respectively, with 4 bases between them. The CDR3 extends over 14 amino acids.

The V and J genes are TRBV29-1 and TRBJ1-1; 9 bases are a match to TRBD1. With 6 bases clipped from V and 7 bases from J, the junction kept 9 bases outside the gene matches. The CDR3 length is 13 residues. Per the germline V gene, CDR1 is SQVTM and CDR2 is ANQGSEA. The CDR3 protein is CSVTGGAWSEAFF. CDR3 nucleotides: TGCAGCGTAACAGGGGGCGCATGGAGTGAAGCTTTCTTT.